The 21 T cell receptor beta chains reported below all come from one sample, sequenced in a study of blood T cells in healthy people across ages. Sample-barcoded 5' priming and a J-beta primer mix drove a second PCR of 7 to 11 cycles. One entry per CDR3 protein, called by TCRdb with MiXCR from the 5' RACE reads. The sample shows just over 1 million distinct CDR3 sequences, 45% of them seen only once. The material sequenced was blood. The receptors derive from a woman in her sixties in good health.

There are a few counts of this clonotype. The chain recombines TRBV6-2 or TRBV6-3 with TRBJ2-1; 13 positions agree with TRBD2. Germline CDR1 is MNHEY and CDR2 is SVGEGT. V trimming: 6 bases; J trimming: 6 bases; junction bases outside the gene matches: 5. This CDR3 is built from 15 residues. CDR3 in amino acids: CASRLAGGRSNEQFF. CDR3 nucleotide sequence: TGTGCCAGCAGACTAGCGGGAGGGCGAAGCAATGAGCAGTTCTTC.

The chain is built from TRBV4-1 and TRBJ2-7; 8 nucleotides match TRBD1. This CDR3 has 17 amino acids. With V trimmed by 4 bases and J by 3 bases, 14 bases remained unmatched. Germline V lookup: CDR1 MGHRA, CDR2 YSYEKL. CDR3 amino acids: CASSLGPRQGNLYEQYF. The CDR3 bases are TGCGCCAGCAGCCTAGGCCCCCGACAGGGGAACCTCTACGAGCAGTACTTC.

The chain combines TRBV5-1 with TRBJ1-2; the match to TRBD1 covers 8 bases. Germline CDR1 and CDR2: SGHRS and YFSETQ. Germline trimming cut 4 bases from V and 0 bases from J; bases unmatched to any gene: 5. This CDR3 is built from 15 residues. CDR3 bases: TGCGCCAGCAGCGTACAGGGGGAAGCTAACTATGGCTACACCTTC. Protein: CASSVQGEANYGYTF.

A single count supports this clonotype. The rearrangement joins TRBV11-2 to TRBJ2-1; 9 nucleotides match TRBD1. V shed 5 bases and J 10 bases; nucleotides not matched to a gene: 12. Germline CDR1 SGHAT, CDR2 FQNNGV. CDR3 length: 15 residues. CDR3 DNA: TGTGCCAGCAGCCTCGGGACAGGGAATTTCTACGAGCAGTTCTTC. Translated: CASSLGTGNFYEQFF.

The chain employs TRBV30 and TRBJ2-5; D unresolved. V was clipped by 0 bases and J by 1 base, with 12 bases between them. The CDR3 covers 15 residues. From germline, CDR1 is GTSNPN and CDR2 SVGIG (reference sequence). The CDR3 protein is CAWSVVSAFQETQYF. CDR3 coding DNA: TGTGCCTGGAGTGTAGTGTCGGCGTTCCAAGAGACCCAGTACTTC.

The genes are TRBV4-1 and TRBJ1-5, with no clear D. The germline V and J ends were trimmed by 3 bases and 6 bases, with 9 bases remaining between them. Germline V gene data show CDR1 as MGHRA and CDR2 as YSYEKL. CDR3 size: 13 residues. The CDR3 spells CASSQQRFQPQHF. In nucleotides, the CDR3 is TGCGCCAGCAGCCAGCAACGGTTTCAGCCCCAGCATTTT.

This rearrangement joins TRBV24-1 to TRBJ2-1; perhaps TRBD1 as D (5 bases). The germline V gene encodes CDR1 KGHDR and CDR2 SFDVKD. The CDR3 loop spans 15 amino acids. Deletions cut 4 bases from V and 4 bases from J, with 13 bases between. The CDR3, as DNA: TGTGCCACCAGTGAGCAGGGTGCCCCTTACAATGAGCAGTTCTTC. As protein: CATSEQGAPYNEQFF.

The rearrangement joins TRBV19 to TRBJ2-1; D perhaps matches TRBD2 (6 bases). The end of the DNA aligns better with TRBJ2-7, so the J call may be wrong. The CDR3 consists of 16 residues. From germline, CDR1 is LNHDA and CDR2 SQIVND (reference sequence). DNA for the CDR3: TGTGCCAGTAGTATAGTGGCGGCTAGCGCCTACAATGAGCAGTACTTC. Translated: CASSIVAASAYNEQYF.

The rearrangement joins TRBV20-1 to TRBJ2-5, with 15 bases lining up with TRBD2. The V gene's germline CDR1 is DFQATT and CDR2 SNEGSKA (reference sequence). The V segment lost 5 bases and the J segment 5 bases; nucleotides outside the gene matches: 15. The CDR3 sequence is 18 residues long. CDR3 sequence (DNA): TGCAGTGCTGAGGACACAAGGACTAGCGGGAGGGCCGTGGAGACCCAGTACTTC. This gives the protein CSAEDTRTSGRAVETQYF.

The chain has TRBV20-1 and TRBJ1-1; 8 nucleotides align to TRBD1. The V and J ends lost 6 bases and 6 bases, in that order; junction bases with no gene match: 6. The CDR3 runs to 12 residues. Germline V gene sequence: CDR1 DFQATT, CDR2 SNEGSKA (reference sequence). The CDR3 sequence is CSAITGGAEAFF. The DNA of the CDR3 is TGCAGTGCCATAACAGGGGGTGCTGAAGCTTTCTTT.

V gene TRBV4-1 combines with J gene TRBJ2-1; the D gene is possibly TRBD2 (5 bases). This CDR3 spans 15 amino acids. The germline gives CDR1 MGHRA, CDR2 YSYEKL. The V end lost 1 base, the J end lost 6 bases, and 13 bases lay between the germline ends. As DNA, the CDR3 is TGCGCCAGCAGCCAAGGACCCTCGGGGATCAATGAGCAGTTCTTC. It codes for CASSQGPSGINEQFF.

The genes are TRBV20-1 and TRBJ1-6; D gene unclear. CDR1 is DFQATT and CDR2 is SNEGSKA in the germline V gene (reference sequence). V gave up 3 bases and J gave up 5 bases, with 11 bases separating them. The CDR3 spans 14 residues. The CDR3 bases are TGCAGTGCTAGGGGAGCGGAGGATAATTCACCCCTCCACTTT. As protein: CSARGAEDNSPLHF.

This clonotype was seen only a few times. This chain links TRBV7-8 with TRBJ2-7; D is unclear. V lost 5 bases to trimming and J lost 4 bases, with 9 bases between them. CDR1 and CDR2 (germline): SGHVS, FQNEAQ. The CDR3 spans 12 residues. Here the CDR3 reads CASSPLLYEQYF. The CDR3 DNA sequence: TGTGCCAGCAGCCCCCTCCTGTACGAGCAGTACTTC.

The chain has TRBV20-1 and TRBJ1-5; 8 nucleotides match TRBD1. The CDR3 has 12 residues. The germline V gene has CDR1 DFQATT and CDR2 SNEGSKA (reference sequence). The CDR3 coding sequence is TGCACCCGGACAGGGATCGGTCAGCCCCAGCATTTT. It yields the protein CTRTGIGQPQHF.

This clonotype was detected only a few times. The V gene is TRBV11-2, the J gene TRBJ2-3; the match to TRBD2 covers 9 bases. The CDR3 is made up of 17 amino acids. V gave up 1 base and J gave up 0 bases; unmatched junction bases: 5. Germline-derived CDR1 and CDR2 are SGHAT and FQNNGV. As DNA, the CDR3 is TGTGCCAGCAGCTTAGGGACTAGCGTCGCTAGCACAGATACGCAGTATTTT. It is translated as CASSLGTSVASTDTQYF.

This clonotype has more than one count but fewer than ten. The rearrangement uses TRBV10-3 and TRBJ2-7, with TRBD2 as a possible D gene (6 bases). Trimming left V 11 bases short and J 4 bases short, with 24 bases between. The CDR3 runs 15 residues. Looked up from germline, CDR1 is ENHRY and CDR2 is SYGVKD. CDR3 sequence (DNA): TGTGCCTCCTCGGAGGAGGCTAGCGAACTTTACGAGCAGTACTTC. This gives the protein CASSEEASELYEQYF.

This clonotype was counted only a few times. The CDR3 here is CASSSEVLNNSPLHF. DNA for the CDR3: TGTGCCAGCAGCTCGGAGGTTCTGAATAATTCACCCCTCCACTTT. The gene calls are TRBV7-2 and TRBJ1-6; no clear D. The CDR3 runs 15 residues. V shed 4 bases and J shed 5 bases, with 12 bases lying between them. Looked up from germline, CDR1 is SGHTA and CDR2 is FQGNSA.

This clonotype was seen only a few times. This sequence joins TRBV6-2 or TRBV6-3 and TRBJ2-1; 9 bases agree with TRBD2. The CDR3 runs 15 residues. Germline V gene data show CDR1 as MNHEY and CDR2 as SVGEGT. J lost 0 bases, V lost 6 bases, and 3 bases had no gene match. The CDR3 bases are TGTGCCAGCAGACCTAGCGGGATCTCCTACAATGAGCAGTTCTTC. Translating gives CASRPSGISYNEQFF.

The rearrangement joins TRBV7-9 to TRBJ2-3, with a weak D call TRBD2 (6 bases). Deletions cut 6 bases from V and 3 bases from J, with 22 bases between. This CDR3 comprises 17 residues. Germline-derived CDR1 and CDR2 are SEHNR and FQNEAQ (reference sequence). The CDR3 nucleotides read TGTGCCAGCAGTTCAGTTGGGACTCCTCAACGTACAGATACGCAGTATTTT. This encodes CASSSVGTPQRTDTQYF.

This clonotype was seen a few times. The V call is TRBV7-2, the J call TRBJ1-1, with 10 bases aligning to TRBD1. In germline, CDR1 is SGHTA, CDR2 FQGNSA. The CDR3 length is 15 residues. The V gene end was trimmed by 3 bases and the J gene end by 3 bases; junction bases not matched to a gene: 4. The CDR3 loop is CASSLLGQGDTEAFF. Written as DNA, the CDR3 is TGTGCCAGCAGCTTGCTCGGACAGGGGGACACTGAAGCTTTCTTT. Looking up the rest from reference TRBV7-2 and TRBJ1-1 gives the full variable domain: GAGVSQSPSNKVTEKGKDVELRCDPISGHTALYWYRQSLGQGLEFLIYFQGNSAPDKSGLPSDRFSAERTGGSVSTLTIQRTQQEDSAVYLCASSLLGQGDTEAFFGQGTRLTVV.

This clonotype was seen more than once but under ten times. The V and J genes are TRBV7-2 and TRBJ2-4; tentative D call: TRBD1 (5 bases). V was cut by 5 bases and J by 0 bases, with 14 bases left in between. The V gene's germline CDR1 is SGHTA and CDR2 FQGNSA. CDR3 size: 16 residues. The CDR3 bases are TGTGCCAGCAGCAACCGACAGACCGTAGCCAAAAACATTCAGTACTTC. Amino acid sequence: CASSNRQTVAKNIQYF.